This TCR beta chain came from a study of technical replicates of blood from several donors. Some clones are missing from TCRdb's copy, which holds only in-frame ones; the method was immunoSEQ multiplex PCR. This sample has 70,000 to 95,000 clones, with approximately 94% found just once. This CDR3 has 16 amino acids. Trimming shortened V by 1 base and J by 0 bases, and 12 bases separated the two germline ends. The germline V gene has CDR1 MGHDK and CDR2 SYGVNS. The source of this sequence is a human donor in good health. The chain combines TRBV25-1 with TRBJ2-5; possible D gene TRBD2, 6 bases. Sequenced material: T cells isolated from PBMCs. Written as DNA, the CDR3 is TGTGCCAGCAGTGAATCGGGCGGGAAGTACCAAGAGACCCAGTACTTC. Translated, it gives CASSESGGKYQETQYF.